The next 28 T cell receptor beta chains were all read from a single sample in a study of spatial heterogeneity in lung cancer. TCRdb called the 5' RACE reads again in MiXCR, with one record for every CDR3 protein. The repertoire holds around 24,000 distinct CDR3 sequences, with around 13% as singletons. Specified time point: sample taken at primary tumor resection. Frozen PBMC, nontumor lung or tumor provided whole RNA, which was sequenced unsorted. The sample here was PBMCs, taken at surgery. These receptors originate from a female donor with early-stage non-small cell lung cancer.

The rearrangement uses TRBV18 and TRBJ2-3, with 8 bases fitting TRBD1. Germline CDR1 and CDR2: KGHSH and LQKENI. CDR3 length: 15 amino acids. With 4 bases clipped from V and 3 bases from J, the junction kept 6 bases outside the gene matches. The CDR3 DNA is TGTGCCAGCTCACGAGGACAGGGTTGGACAGATACGCAGTATTTT. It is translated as CASSRGQGWTDTQYF.

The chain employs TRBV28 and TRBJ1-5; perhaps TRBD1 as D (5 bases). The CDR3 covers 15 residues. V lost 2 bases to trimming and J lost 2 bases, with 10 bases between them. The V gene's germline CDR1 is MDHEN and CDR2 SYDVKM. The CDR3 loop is CASSLEGRRNQPQHF. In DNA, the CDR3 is TGTGCCAGCAGTTTAGAGGGGCGGCGCAATCAGCCCCAGCATTTT.

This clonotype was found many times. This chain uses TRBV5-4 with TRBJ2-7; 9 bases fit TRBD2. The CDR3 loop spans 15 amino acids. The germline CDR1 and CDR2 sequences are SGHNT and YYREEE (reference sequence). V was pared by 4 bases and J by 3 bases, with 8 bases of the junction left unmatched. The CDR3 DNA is TGTGCCAGCAGCCCCGTCGCTAGCGGGATCTACGAGCAGTACTTC. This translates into CASSPVASGIYEQYF.

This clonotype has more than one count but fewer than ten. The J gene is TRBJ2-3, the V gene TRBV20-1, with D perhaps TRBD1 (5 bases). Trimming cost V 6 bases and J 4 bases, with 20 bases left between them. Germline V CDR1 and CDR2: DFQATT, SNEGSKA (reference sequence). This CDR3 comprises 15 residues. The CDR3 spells CSAPTASMGPDTQYF. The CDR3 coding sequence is TGCAGTGCCCCCACGGCTTCCATGGGGCCAGATACGCAGTATTTT.

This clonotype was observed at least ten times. For the CDR3, the DNA is TGCAGCGTTAGAGGGCAAATAGGGATGAACACTGAAGCTTTCTTT. This sequence encodes CSVRGQIGMNTEAFF. The chain employs TRBV29-1 and TRBJ1-1; D not resolved. The CDR3 has 15 amino acids. V shed 5 bases and J shed 0 bases, with 16 bases lying between them. Germline loops: CDR1 SQVTM, CDR2 ANQGSEA.

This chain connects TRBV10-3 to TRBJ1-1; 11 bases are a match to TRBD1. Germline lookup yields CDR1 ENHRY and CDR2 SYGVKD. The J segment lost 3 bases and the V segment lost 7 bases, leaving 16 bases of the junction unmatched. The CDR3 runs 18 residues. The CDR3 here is CAIIAGQGGRLRDTEAFF. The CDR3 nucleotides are TGTGCCATCATAGCGGGACAGGGGGGCCGGTTGAGGGACACTGAAGCTTTCTTT.

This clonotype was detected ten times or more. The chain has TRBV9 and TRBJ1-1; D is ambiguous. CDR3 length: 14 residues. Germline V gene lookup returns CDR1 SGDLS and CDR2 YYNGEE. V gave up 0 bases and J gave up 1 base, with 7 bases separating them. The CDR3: CASSVAQSNTEAFF. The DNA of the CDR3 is TGTGCCAGCAGCGTAGCCCAGTCGAACACTGAAGCTTTCTTT.

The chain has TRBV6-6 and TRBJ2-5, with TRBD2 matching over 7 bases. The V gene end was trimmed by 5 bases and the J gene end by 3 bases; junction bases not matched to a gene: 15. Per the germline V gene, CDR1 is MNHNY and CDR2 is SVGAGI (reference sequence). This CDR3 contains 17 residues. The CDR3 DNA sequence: TGTGCCAGCAGTACCCTCTATGGGGGAGGGCCTAAAGAGACCCAGTACTTC. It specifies CASSTLYGGGPKETQYF.

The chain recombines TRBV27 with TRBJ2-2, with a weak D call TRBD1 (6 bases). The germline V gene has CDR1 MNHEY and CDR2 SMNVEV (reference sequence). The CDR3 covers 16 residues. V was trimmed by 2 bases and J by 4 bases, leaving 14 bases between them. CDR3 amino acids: CASSLAGVETTGELFF. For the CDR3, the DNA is TGTGCCAGCAGTTTAGCAGGGGTGGAGACCACCGGGGAGCTGTTTTTT.

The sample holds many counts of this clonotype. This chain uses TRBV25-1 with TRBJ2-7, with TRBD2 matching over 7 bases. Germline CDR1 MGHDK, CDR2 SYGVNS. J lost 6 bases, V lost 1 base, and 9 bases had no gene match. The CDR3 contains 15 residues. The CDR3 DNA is TGTGCCAGCAGTGAATCGTGGCGGGGGAAGTTCGAGCAGTACTTC. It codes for CASSESWRGKFEQYF.

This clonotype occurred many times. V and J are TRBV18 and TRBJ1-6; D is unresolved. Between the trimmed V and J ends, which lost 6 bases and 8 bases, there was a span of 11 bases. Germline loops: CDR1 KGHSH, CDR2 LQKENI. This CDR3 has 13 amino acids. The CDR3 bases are TGTGCCAGCTCTCCCCGAGAGGATTCACCCCTCCACTTT. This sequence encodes CASSPREDSPLHF.

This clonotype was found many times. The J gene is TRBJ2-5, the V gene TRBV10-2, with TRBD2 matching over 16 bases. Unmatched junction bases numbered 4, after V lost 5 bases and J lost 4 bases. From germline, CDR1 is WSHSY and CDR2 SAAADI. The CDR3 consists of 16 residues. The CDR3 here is CASSMGLAGGGETQYF. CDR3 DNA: TGCGCCAGCAGTATGGGACTAGCGGGGGGGGGAGAGACCCAGTACTTC.

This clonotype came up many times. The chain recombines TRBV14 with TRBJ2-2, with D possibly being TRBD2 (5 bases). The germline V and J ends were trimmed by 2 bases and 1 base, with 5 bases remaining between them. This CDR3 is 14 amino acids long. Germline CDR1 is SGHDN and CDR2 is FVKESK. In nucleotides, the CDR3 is TGTGCCAGCAGCCAAACTAGGAACACCGGGGAGCTGTTTTTT. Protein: CASSQTRNTGELFF.

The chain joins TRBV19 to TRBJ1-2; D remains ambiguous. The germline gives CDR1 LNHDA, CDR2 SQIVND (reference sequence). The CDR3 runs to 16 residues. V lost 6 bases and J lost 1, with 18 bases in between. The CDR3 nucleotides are TGTGCCAGTAGCTCTGCGATAACCGGATATAACTATGGCTACACCTTC. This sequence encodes CASSSAITGYNYGYTF.

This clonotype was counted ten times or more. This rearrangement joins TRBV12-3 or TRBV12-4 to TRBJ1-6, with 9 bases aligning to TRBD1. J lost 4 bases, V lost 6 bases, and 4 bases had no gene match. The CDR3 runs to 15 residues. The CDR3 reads CASSPGTGYNSPLHF. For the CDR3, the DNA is TGTGCCAGCAGCCCCGGGACAGGGTATAATTCACCCCTCCACTTT.

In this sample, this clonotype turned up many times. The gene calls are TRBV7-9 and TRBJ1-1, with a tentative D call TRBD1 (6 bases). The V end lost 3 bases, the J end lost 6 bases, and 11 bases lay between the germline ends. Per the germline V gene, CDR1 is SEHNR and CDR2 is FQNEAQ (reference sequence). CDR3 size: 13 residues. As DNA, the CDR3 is TGTGCCAGCAGCTTCGGGGGGCAGGCTGAAGCTTTCTTT. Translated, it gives CASSFGGQAEAFF.

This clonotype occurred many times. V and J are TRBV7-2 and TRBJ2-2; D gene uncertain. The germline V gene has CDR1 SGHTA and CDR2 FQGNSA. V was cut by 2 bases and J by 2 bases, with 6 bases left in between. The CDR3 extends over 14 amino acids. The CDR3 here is CASSLLVNTGELFF. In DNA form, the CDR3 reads TGTGCCAGCAGCTTACTAGTAAACACCGGGGAGCTGTTTTTT.

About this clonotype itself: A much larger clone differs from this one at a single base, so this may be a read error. The CDR3 loop is CTSSGSGGHTGELFF. CDR3 DNA: TGTACCAGCAGTGGCTCGGGCGGCCACACCGGGGAGCTGTTTTTT. This chain joins TRBV2 and TRBJ2-2; D gene uncertain. The germline gives CDR1 SNHLY, CDR2 FYNNEI. The CDR3 has 15 amino acids. The full variable domain, in which reference TRBV2 and TRBJ2-2 provide the parts outside the CDR3, is EPEVTQTPSHQVTQMGQEVILRCVPISNHLYFYWYRQILGQKVEFLVSFYNNEISEKSEIFDDQFSVERPDGSNFTLKIRSTKLEDSAMYFCTSSGSGGHTGELFFGEGSRLTVL.

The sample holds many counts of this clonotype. The CDR3 protein is CSTERQTFYGYTF. Here the CDR3 DNA reads TGCAGTACCGAGAGACAGACTTTCTATGGCTACACCTTC. V usage is TRBV20-1 and J usage is TRBJ1-2; tentatively, D is TRBD1 (5 bases). The V end was cut by 8 bases, the J end by 4 bases, with 17 bases between. Looked up from germline, CDR1 is DFQATT and CDR2 is SNEGSKA (reference sequence). There are 13 residues in the CDR3.

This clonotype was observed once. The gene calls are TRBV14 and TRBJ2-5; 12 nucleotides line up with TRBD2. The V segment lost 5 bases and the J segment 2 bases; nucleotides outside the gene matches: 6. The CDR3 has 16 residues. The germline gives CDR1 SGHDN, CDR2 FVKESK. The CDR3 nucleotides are TGTGCCAGCAGCTCTGGACTAGCGGGGAATCAAGAGACCCAGTACTTC. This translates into CASSSGLAGNQETQYF.

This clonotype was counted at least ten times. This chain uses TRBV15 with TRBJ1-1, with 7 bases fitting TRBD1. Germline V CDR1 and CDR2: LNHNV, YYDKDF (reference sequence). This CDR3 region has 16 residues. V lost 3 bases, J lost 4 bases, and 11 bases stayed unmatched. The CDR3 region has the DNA TGTGCCACCAGCAGCCGGGACAGCCCTACCTCCACTGAAGCTTTCTTT. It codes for CATSSRDSPTSTEAFF.

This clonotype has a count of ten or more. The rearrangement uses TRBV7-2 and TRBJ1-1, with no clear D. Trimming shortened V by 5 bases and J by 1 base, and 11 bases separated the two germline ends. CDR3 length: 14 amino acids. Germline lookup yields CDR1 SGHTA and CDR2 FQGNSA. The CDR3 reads CASSTDPGNTEAFF. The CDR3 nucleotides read TGTGCCAGCAGCACAGATCCAGGGAACACTGAAGCTTTCTTT.

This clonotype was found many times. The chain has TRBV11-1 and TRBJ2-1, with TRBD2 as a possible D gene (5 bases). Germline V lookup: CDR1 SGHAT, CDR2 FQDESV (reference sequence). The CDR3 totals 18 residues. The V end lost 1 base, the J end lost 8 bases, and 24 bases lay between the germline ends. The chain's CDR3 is CASSLDPTGGGRVHEQFF. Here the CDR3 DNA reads TGTGCCAGCAGCTTAGACCCCACGGGTGGCGGGCGAGTTCATGAGCAGTTCTTC.

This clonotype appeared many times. DNA of the CDR3: TGTGCCAGTGAAACAACAGGTGATGGAAACACCATATATTTT. It yields the protein CASETTGDGNTIYF. The V gene is TRBV19, the J gene TRBJ1-3; D is possibly TRBD1 (5 bases). V lost 8 bases and J lost 3, with 14 bases in between. From germline, CDR1 is LNHDA and CDR2 SQIVND (reference sequence). The length of the CDR3 is 14 residues.

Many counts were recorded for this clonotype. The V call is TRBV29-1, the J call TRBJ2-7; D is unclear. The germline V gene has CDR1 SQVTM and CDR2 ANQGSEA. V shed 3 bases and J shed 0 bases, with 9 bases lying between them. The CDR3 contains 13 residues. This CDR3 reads CSVDLSDSYEQYF. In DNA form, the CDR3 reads TGCAGCGTTGACCTTTCTGACTCCTACGAGCAGTACTTC.

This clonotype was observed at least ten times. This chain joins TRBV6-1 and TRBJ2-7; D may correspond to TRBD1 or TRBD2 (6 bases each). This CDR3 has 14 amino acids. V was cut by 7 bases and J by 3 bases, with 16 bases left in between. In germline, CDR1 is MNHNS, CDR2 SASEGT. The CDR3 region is CASTLWEDSYEQYF. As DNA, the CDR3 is TGTGCCAGCACTCTCTGGGAGGACAGCTACGAGCAGTACTTC.

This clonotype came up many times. The CDR3 DNA follows: TGCAGTGCCGACAGCCCGAGCTCCTACGAGCAGTACGTC. Protein: CSADSPSSYEQYV. This chain connects TRBV20-1 to TRBJ2-7; D possibly corresponds to TRBD1 (5 bases). Germline V CDR1 and CDR2: DFQATT, SNEGSKA (reference sequence). The CDR3 is made up of 13 amino acids. Deletions cut 6 bases from V and 0 bases from J, with 12 bases between.

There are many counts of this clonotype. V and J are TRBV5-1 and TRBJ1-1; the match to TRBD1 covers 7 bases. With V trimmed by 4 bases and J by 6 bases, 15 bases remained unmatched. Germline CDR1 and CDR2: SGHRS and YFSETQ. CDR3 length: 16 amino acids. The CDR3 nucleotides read TGCGCCAGCAGCCCCCCGGACAGGAGGTTTAGGGCTGAAGCTTTCTTT. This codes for CASSPPDRRFRAEAFF.